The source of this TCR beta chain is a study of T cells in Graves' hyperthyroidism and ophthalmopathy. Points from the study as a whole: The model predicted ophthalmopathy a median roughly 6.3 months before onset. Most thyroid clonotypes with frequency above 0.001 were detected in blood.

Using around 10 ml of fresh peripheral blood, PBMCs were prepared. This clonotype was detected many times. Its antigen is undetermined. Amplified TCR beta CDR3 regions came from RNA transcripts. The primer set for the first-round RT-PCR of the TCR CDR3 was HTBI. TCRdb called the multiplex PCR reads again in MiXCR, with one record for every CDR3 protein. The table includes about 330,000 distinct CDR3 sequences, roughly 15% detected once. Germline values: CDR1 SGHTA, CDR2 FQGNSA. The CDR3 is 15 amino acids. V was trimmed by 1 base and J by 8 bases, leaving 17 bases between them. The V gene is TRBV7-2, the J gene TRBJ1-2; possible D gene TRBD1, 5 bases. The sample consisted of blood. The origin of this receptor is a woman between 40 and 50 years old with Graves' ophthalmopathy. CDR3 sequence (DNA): TGTGCCAGCAGCTTAGGAAGGGGTTCCCCCCCGGGCTACACCTTC. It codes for CASSLGRGSPPGYTF.